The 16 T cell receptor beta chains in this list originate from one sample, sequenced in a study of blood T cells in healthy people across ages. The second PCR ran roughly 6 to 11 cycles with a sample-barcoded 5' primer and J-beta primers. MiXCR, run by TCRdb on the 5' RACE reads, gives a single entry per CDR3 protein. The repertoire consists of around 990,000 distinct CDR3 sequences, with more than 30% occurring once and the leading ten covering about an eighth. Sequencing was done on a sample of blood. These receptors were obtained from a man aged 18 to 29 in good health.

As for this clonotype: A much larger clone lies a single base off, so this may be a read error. The CDR3 protein is CASSLSSNNEQYF. The DNA for the CDR3 is TGTGCCAGCAGCTTATCGTCTAACAATGAGCAGTACTTC. The genes are TRBV7-2 and TRBJ2-5; D gene uncertain. CDR3 length: 13 amino acids. Trimming shortened V by 2 bases and J by 11 bases, and 15 bases separated the two germline ends. The V gene's germline CDR1 is SGHTA and CDR2 FQGNSA.

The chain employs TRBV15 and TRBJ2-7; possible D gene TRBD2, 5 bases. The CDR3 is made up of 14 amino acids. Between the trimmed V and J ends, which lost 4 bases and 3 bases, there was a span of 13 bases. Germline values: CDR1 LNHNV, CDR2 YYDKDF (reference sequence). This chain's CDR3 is CATSINRGFYEQYF. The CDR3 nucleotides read TGTGCCACCAGCATCAATAGAGGGTTCTACGAGCAGTACTTC.

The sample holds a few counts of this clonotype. The CDR3 sequence: CASSLRGALTYTQYF. The CDR3 nucleotides are TGTGCCAGCAGTTTACGGGGGGCCTTGACGTATACGCAGTATTTT. The genes are TRBV27 and TRBJ2-3, with D tentatively TRBD2 (7 bases). The CDR3 length is 15 residues. Deletions cut 2 bases from V and 7 bases from J, with 16 bases between. Germline V CDR1 and CDR2: MNHEY, SMNVEV (reference sequence).

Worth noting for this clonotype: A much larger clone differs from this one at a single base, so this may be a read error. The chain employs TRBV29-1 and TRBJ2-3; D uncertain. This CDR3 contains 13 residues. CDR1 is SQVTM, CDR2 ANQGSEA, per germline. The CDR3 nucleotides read TGCAGCGTTGAGACTGACATATCAGATACGCGGTATTTT. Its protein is CSVETDISDTRYF.

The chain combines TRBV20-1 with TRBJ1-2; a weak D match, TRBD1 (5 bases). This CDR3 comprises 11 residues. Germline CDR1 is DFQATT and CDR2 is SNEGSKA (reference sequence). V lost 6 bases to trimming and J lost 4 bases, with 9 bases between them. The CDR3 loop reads CSAPDSYGYTF. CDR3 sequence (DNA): TGCAGTGCCCCCGACAGCTATGGCTACACCTTC.

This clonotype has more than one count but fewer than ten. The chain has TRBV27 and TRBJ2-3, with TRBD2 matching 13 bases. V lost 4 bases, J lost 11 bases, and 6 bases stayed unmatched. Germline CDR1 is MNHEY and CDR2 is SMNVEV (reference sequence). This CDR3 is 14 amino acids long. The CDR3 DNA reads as TGTGCCAGCAGTTCGACTAGCGGGGGGACCCTGCAGTATTTT. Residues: CASSSTSGGTLQYF.

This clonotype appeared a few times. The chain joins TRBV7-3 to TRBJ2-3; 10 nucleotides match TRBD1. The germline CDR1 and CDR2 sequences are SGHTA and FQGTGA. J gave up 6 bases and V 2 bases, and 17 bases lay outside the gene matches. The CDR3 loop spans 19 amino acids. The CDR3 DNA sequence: TGTGCCAGCAGCTTATTACGGTCGGAAGGGACAGGGGTTAATGATACGCAGTATTTT. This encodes CASSLLRSEGTGVNDTQYF.

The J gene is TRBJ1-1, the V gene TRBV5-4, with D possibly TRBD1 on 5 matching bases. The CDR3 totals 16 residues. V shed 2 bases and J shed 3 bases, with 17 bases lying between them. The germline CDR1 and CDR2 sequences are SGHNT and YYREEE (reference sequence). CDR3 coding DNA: TGTGCCAGCAGCTTAAGACCAGGGAAGTCTGACACTGAAGCTTTCTTT. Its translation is CASSLRPGKSDTEAFF.

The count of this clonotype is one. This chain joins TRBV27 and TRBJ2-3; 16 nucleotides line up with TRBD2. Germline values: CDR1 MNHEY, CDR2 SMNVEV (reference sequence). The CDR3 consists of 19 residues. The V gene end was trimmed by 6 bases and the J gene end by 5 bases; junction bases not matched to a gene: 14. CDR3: CASSSPGLAGGPRVDTQYF. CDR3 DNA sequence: TGTGCCAGCAGCTCTCCGGGACTAGCGGGGGGGCCCCGTGTAGATACGCAGTATTTT.

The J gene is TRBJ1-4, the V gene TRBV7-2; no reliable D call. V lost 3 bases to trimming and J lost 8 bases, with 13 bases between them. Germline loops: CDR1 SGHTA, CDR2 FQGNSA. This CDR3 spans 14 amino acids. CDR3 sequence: CASSFPEQDEKLFF. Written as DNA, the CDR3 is TGTGCCAGCAGCTTCCCCGAGCAGGACGAAAAACTGTTTTTT.

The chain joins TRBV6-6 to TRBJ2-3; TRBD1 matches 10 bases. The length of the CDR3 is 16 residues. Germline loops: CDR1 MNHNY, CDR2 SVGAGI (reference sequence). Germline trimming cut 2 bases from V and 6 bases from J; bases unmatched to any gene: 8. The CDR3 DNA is TGTGCCAGCAGTTACCATCCGGGACAGGGGAAGGATACGCAGTATTTT. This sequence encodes CASSYHPGQGKDTQYF.

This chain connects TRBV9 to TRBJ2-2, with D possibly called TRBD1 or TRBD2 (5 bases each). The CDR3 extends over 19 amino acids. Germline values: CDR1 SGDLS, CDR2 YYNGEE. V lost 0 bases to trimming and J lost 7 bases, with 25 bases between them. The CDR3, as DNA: TGTGCCAGCAGCGTAGTCTCCCCATATGCCGGGGACGGTAGCGGGGAGCTGTTTTTT. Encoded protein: CASSVVSPYAGDGSGELFF.

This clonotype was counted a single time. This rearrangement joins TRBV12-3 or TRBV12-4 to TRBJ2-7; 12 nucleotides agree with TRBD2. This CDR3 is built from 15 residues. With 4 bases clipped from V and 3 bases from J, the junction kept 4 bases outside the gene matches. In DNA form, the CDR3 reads TGTGCCAGCAGTTCTCGGGGACTAGCGGGCTACGAGCAGTACTTC. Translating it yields CASSSRGLAGYEQYF.

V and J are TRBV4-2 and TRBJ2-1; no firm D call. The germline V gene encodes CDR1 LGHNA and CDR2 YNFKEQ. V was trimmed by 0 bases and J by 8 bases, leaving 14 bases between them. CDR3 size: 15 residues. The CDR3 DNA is TGTGCCAGCAGCCAAGAGGTTGGGGTGGGCGATGAGCAGTTCTTC. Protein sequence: CASSQEVGVGDEQFF.

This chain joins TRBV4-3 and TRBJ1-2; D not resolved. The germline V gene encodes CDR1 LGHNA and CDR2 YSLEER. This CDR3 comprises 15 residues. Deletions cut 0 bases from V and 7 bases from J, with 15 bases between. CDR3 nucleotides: TGCGCCAGCAGCCAAGATCGCCAGCCCCGCACTGGCTACACCTTC. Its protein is CASSQDRQPRTGYTF.

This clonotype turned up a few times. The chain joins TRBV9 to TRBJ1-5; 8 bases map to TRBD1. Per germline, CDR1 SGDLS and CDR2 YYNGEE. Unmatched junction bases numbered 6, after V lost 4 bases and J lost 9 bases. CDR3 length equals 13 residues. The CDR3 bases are TGTGCCAGCAGCCCTGGAACAGGGGGGCCCCAGCATTTT. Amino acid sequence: CASSPGTGGPQHF. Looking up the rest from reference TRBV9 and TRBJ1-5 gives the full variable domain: DSGVTQTPKHLITATGQRVTLRCSPRSGDLSVYWYQQSLDQGLQFLIQYYNGEERAKGNILERFSAQQFPDLHSELNLSSLELGDSALYFCASSPGTGGPQHFGDGTRLSIL.